Listed below are T cell receptor beta chains from one sample, sequenced in a study of PD-L1 blockade in urothelial cancer. Here immunoSEQ multiplex PCR was the method, and the copy in TCRdb shows in-frame clones only, minus some. The repertoire holds more than 35,000 clones, with 91% as singletons. The sample consisted of PBMCs, taken around atezolizumab (anti-PD-L1) treatment. The receptors here all came from a woman aged 60 to 75 with urothelial cancer. CDR3s include the opening cysteine and the closing phenylalanine or tryptophan. The D gene is left open where the match is weak. Size tells how often a clone was seen (once, few, many) or the class of an expanded clone, and some rows leave it out.

cdr3_nt cdr3_aa j_call clone_size v_call d_call
TGTGCCAGCAGCGTCACTCATATACGGAACCGGGACAGGGAGGGCTATGGCTACACCTTC CASSVTHIRNRDREGYGYTF TRBJ1-2 few TRBV9 TRBD1
TGTGCCAGCAGCTTAGAAGGGGAGGCAGATACGCAGTATTTT CASSLEGEADTQYF TRBJ2-3 . TRBV7-9 .
TGTGCCAGCAGACCGGGACTAGCGGGAGCAGAGACCCAGTACTTC CASRPGLAGAETQYF TRBJ2-5 few TRBV6-1 TRBD2
TGTGCCAGCAGGGGACAGCAGAACACTGAAGCTTTCTTT CASRGQQNTEAFF TRBJ1-1 . TRBV2 TRBD1
TGTGCCAGCAGTTCCGGCCGGGCCTACGAGCAGTACTTC CASSSGRAYEQYF TRBJ2-7 . TRBV28 .
TGTGCCAGCAGTTTAAGTCGGGACTTCGAGCAGTACTTC CASSLSRDFEQYF TRBJ2-7 . TRBV28 .
TGCGCCAGCAGCTTGGGACAGGGGGCGAAAAAAGAGACCCAGTACTTC CASSLGQGAKKETQYF TRBJ2-5 once TRBV5-1 TRBD1
TGTGCCAGCAGCGTAACGCCAGGGACCTACGAGCAGTACTTC CASSVTPGTYEQYF TRBJ2-7 . TRBV9 .
TGTGCCAGCCTTCCCACCGGGACAGGGTACGGCTACACCTTC CASLPTGTGYGYTF TRBJ1-2 . TRBV6-1 TRBD1
TGCGCCAGCAGCCAAGGGACAGGAGATTATCAGCCCCAGCATTTT CASSQGTGDYQPQHF TRBJ1-5 . TRBV4-1 TRBD1
TGTGCCAGTAGTAGCCTGGACAGGCTAGACTCCTACGAGCAGTACTTC CASSSLDRLDSYEQYF TRBJ2-7 . TRBV19 TRBD1
TGTGCCAGCAGTCCGTCACAAGAAGCTTTCTTT CASSPSQEAFF TRBJ1-1 . TRBV28 .
TGTGCCAGCAGTGAAGCGGGACTAGCGGGAGGGCCCTACGAGCAGTACTTC CASSEAGLAGGPYEQYF TRBJ2-7 few TRBV6-1 TRBD2
TGTGCCAGCAGCCCGGGAGGACGGGGGCCCTACGAGCAGTACTTC CASSPGGRGPYEQYF TRBJ2-7 . TRBV9 .
TGTGCCAGCAGCTTTGGACAGGGGGTCGACAATGAGCAGTTCTTC CASSFGQGVDNEQFF TRBJ2-1 . TRBV5-5 TRBD1
TGTGCCAGCAGCTTAGCCGGGAACGGGGAGCTGTTTTTT CASSLAGNGELFF TRBJ2-2 . TRBV11-3 .
TGTGCCAGCTCACCGCACACAGGGGAAGTCGTCTACACCTTC CASSPHTGEVVYTF TRBJ1-2 . TRBV18 TRBD1
TGTGCCAGCAGCTTAGGCGGTATGGCGGGAGGGCCCGGAGAGACCCAGTACTTC CASSLGGMAGGPGETQYF TRBJ2-5 . TRBV13 TRBD2
TGTGCCAGCAGCCAATCTGTCTCGCGGGAGCAGTACTTC CASSQSVSREQYF TRBJ2-7 . TRBV14 .
TGCGCCAGCAGCCAAGGGCGGGCCTTTTTGGCTAGCGGGAGCGGAGGTGAGCAGTTCTTC CASSQGRAFLASGSGGEQFF TRBJ2-1 once TRBV4-1 TRBD2
TGTGCCAGCAGTTCCTACCTAGGATCCTACGAGCAGTACTTC CASSSYLGSYEQYF TRBJ2-7 . TRBV27 .
TGTGCCTGGACGGCAGGGAAGTTGACTGGGGCCAACGTCCTGACTTTC CAWTAGKLTGANVLTF TRBJ2-6 . TRBV30 .
TGTGCCAGCAGCTTATCCAGGACAGGGGTTAGTGAAAAACTGTTTTTT CASSLSRTGVSEKLFF TRBJ1-4 . TRBV7-6 TRBD1
TGCGCCAGCACCTCCAAGCGGGGGTTCTACAATGAGCAGTTCTTC CASTSKRGFYNEQFF TRBJ2-1 . TRBV4-1 TRBD2
TGTGCCATCAGTGAGTCGAACAGGGGTATGAATCAGCCCCAGCATTTT CAISESNRGMNQPQHF TRBJ1-5 . TRBV10-3 TRBD1
TGCAGCGTGCTAGTGGGACTAGCGGGAGGGATTGAGCAGTTCTTC CSVLVGLAGGIEQFF TRBJ2-1 once TRBV29-1 TRBD2
TGTGCCAGCAGGCCGGACAGGGTGCGGGGAGAGACCCAGTACTTC CASRPDRVRGETQYF TRBJ2-5 . TRBV28 TRBD1